The present T cell receptor (beta chain) was sequenced within a study of blood T cells in healthy people across ages. Trimming removed 5 bases from V and 6 bases from J, with 11 bases in between. Germline CDR1 is SQVTM and CDR2 is ANQGSEA. The CDR3 covers 11 residues. As for this clonotype: The antigen is undetermined.

A sample-barcoded 5' primer and a J-beta primer mix were used in a second PCR of roughly 6 to 12 cycles. Each cDNA was tagged by a template-switch adaptor containing 12 random nucleotides. TCRdb used MiXCR to reprocess the 5' RACE reads, holding one entry per CDR3 protein. The data contain roughly 680,000 distinct CDR3 sequences, approximately 50% of them seen just once; the ten biggest clones take up 25% to 35%. Overall study results and limits: With age, beta diversity per million T cells declined roughly linearly, significantly by 40. PBMCs went unsorted, and a conclusive naive versus antigen-experienced comparison was therefore prevented.

Sequencing was done on a sample of blood. The rearrangement uses TRBV29-1 and TRBJ2-7; D uncertain. The TCR comes from a woman in her fifties or sixties in good health. The CDR3 DNA reads TGCAGCGTTAAGCTACCTGGCGAGCAGTACTTC. Translation: CSVKLPGEQYF.